This is a list of T cell receptor beta chains from one sample in a study of T cells after yellow fever vaccination. Via MiXCR, TCRdb re-called the 5' RACE reads, giving one row per CDR3 protein. The repertoire holds roughly 170,000 distinct CDR3 sequences, with approximately 6.2% as singletons. The source material was CD4+ T cells sorted from PBMCs, sampled on the day of the first yellow fever vaccination. These receptor sequences come from a man younger than 30 who received the YFV17D yellow fever vaccine. CDR3s include the opening cysteine and the closing phenylalanine or tryptophan. Each record gives: J gene, clone size, V gene, D gene, CDR3 DNA, CDR3 protein. The D gene is left open where the match is weak. The size of a clone is reported for some rows only, either as once, few or many, or as a class for expanded clones.

TRBJ2-3	many	TRBV11-2	-	TGTGCCAGCAGCTTAGATAACCGACAGCTGGGAGATACGCAGTATTTT	CASSLDNRQLGDTQYF
TRBJ2-6	few	TRBV19	-	TGTGCCAGTAGTATATTGACCTCTGGGGCCAACGTCCTGACTTTC	CASSILTSGANVLTF
TRBJ2-5	many	TRBV14	TRBD1	TGTGCCAGCAGCCCCTATCTCCGGACAGGGGGCTTGGAGACCCAGTACTTC	CASSPYLRTGGLETQYF
TRBJ2-3	many	TRBV15	TRBD1	TGTGCCACCAGCTCACCTACGGACAGGGGGGGGACAGATACGCAGTATTTT	CATSSPTDRGGTDTQYF
TRBJ2-1	many	TRBV9	-	TGTGCCAGCAGCCTCGGAGGCGCTTGGAATGAGCAGTTCTTC	CASSLGGAWNEQFF
TRBJ1-1	few	TRBV7-2	-	TGTGCCAGCAGCTTAGCCCCGTTGACAATGGGCGGTGAAGCTTTCTTT	CASSLAPLTMGGEAFF
TRBJ2-3	many	TRBV20-1	TRBD2	TGCAGTGTCCCCGTAGCGGGGGGGCCAGGAGATACGCAGTATTTT	CSVPVAGGPGDTQYF
TRBJ1-2	few	TRBV9	-	TGTGCCAGCAGCGTGGGCCGGAACTATGGCTACACCTTC	CASSVGRNYGYTF
TRBJ1-2	few	TRBV6-4	-	TGTGCCAGCAGGCCCGATGAGGGAGGCTATGGCTACACCTTC	CASRPDEGGYGYTF
TRBJ2-3	few	TRBV4-3	TRBD2	TGCGCCAGCAGCGATAGACTAGCGGGGAGCACAGATACGCAGTATTTT	CASSDRLAGSTDTQYF
TRBJ2-3	many	TRBV7-2	-	TGTGCCAGCAGACCAGGAAATGCGGGTTCGGATACGCAGTATTTT	CASRPGNAGSDTQYF
TRBJ2-1	-	TRBV4-3	TRBD2	TGCGCCAGCAGCCAAAGAGCCCAGCGGGGTTACTACAATGAGCAGTTCTTC	CASSQRAQRGYYNEQFF
TRBJ2-7	-	TRBV29-1	-	TGCAGCGTTGGACAGGACTTCTACGAGCAGTACTTC	CSVGQDFYEQYF
TRBJ2-5	many	TRBV5-5	TRBD1	TGTGCCAGCGACGGGGACAGGGCGGCAGAGACCCAGTACTTC	CASDGDRAAETQYF
TRBJ1-5	many	TRBV10-1	-	TGCGCCAGCACCCTGGCGAGGTACAGGTCCTACGGCGGCAATCAGCCCCAGCATTTT	CASTLARYRSYGGNQPQHF
TRBJ2-3	few	TRBV5-4	TRBD1	TGTGCCAGCAGTTTGACAGGGAGATTGACAGATACGCAGTATTTT	CASSLTGRLTDTQYF
TRBJ2-7	few	TRBV4-3	-	TGCGCCAGCAGCCAAGATCAGCCCCCCCATCTTTACGAGCAGTACTTC	CASSQDQPPHLYEQYF
TRBJ1-1	few	TRBV5-5	-	TGTGCCAGCAGCTTGAACAGCCAAGGCACTGAAGCTTTCTTT	CASSLNSQGTEAFF
TRBJ2-2	-	TRBV14	-	TGTGCCAGCAGCCCCCAGAGCGGGTACACCGGGGAGCTGTTTTTT	CASSPQSGYTGELFF
TRBJ1-5	many	TRBV5-1	-	TGCGCCAGCAGCTTTGGGGACGGCCTCAATCAGCCCCAGCATTTT	CASSFGDGLNQPQHF
TRBJ2-1	many	TRBV24-1	TRBD1	TGTGCCACCAGTGACACCGGGACAGGGGGTCAACAGCAGTTCTTC	CATSDTGTGGQQQFF
TRBJ1-5	few	TRBV7-2	TRBD1	TGTGCCAGCAGCAAGGGGACAGGGCCGGATCAGCCCCAGCATTTT	CASSKGTGPDQPQHF